These 15 T cell receptor beta chains were all obtained from the same sample, sequenced in a study of liver allograft versus peripheral blood T cells (dated by TCRdb to 2019 to 2021). For the wider study: In liver transplant recipients, the study looked at T cell receptor repertoires in the peripheral blood and set them against the repertoires found within the transplanted livers.

The instrument was an Illumina MiSeq. TCRdb reanalyzed the raw reads on its own, using fastp at Q25 for trimming and MiXCR for clone calling, and kept in-frame beta chains. One record per CDR3 amino acid sequence lists the most common genes and DNA. The sample table records 5,000 to 7,000 distinct CDR3 sequences; approximately 15% of these occur just once. Approximately 2.7% of the sample is taken by the ten largest. These receptor sequences come from a human patient who had a liver transplant. After a transplant, some T cells may be of graft donor origin.

This clonotype was recorded a few times. V usage is TRBV20-1 and J usage is TRBJ2-3; D is perhaps TRBD2 (7 bases). Trimming stripped 3 bases from V and 2 bases from J, with 15 bases between. Looked up from germline, CDR1 is DFQATT and CDR2 is SNEGSKA (reference sequence). This CDR3 has 15 amino acids. The CDR3 loop is CSASEGGALTDTQYF. The CDR3 bases are TGCAGTGCTAGTGAGGGGGGGGCTCTCACAGATACGCAGTATTTT.

The sample holds a few counts of this clonotype. The V call is TRBV7-9, the J call TRBJ2-3; 10 nucleotides line up with TRBD2. Trimming removed 4 bases from V and 0 bases from J; junction bases left unmatched: 4. Germline CDR1 is SEHNR and CDR2 is FQNEAQ (reference sequence). CDR3 length: 16 residues. The CDR3 sequence: CASSYQRGGSTDTQYF. For the CDR3, the DNA is TGTGCCAGCAGCTACCAGCGGGGGGGGAGCACAGATACGCAGTATTTT. Looking up the rest from reference TRBV7-9 and TRBJ2-3 gives the full variable domain: DTGVSQNPRHKITKRGQNVTFRCDPISEHNRLYWYRQTLGQGPEFLTYFQNEAQLEKSRLLSDRFSAERPKGSFSTLEIQRTEQGDSAMYLCASSYQRGGSTDTQYFGPGTRLTVL.

This clonotype is judged medium-sized. The chain combines TRBV27 with TRBJ2-7, with a weak D call TRBD1 (6 bases). V gave up 7 bases and J gave up 3 bases, with 25 bases separating them. The CDR3 has 17 amino acids. The germline CDR1 and CDR2 sequences are MNHEY and SMNVEV (reference sequence). The CDR3 loop is CASNLGSRQVLNYEQYF. As DNA, the CDR3 is TGTGCCAGCAACCTAGGAAGCAGACAGGTCCTTAACTACGAGCAGTACTTC.

This clonotype is deemed medium-sized. V and J are TRBV13 and TRBJ2-5; tentatively, D is TRBD1 (5 bases). Per germline, CDR1 PRHDT and CDR2 FYEKMQ (reference sequence). This CDR3 region has 16 residues. The V end was cut by 5 bases, the J end by 4 bases, with 20 bases between. The CDR3 DNA reads as TGTGCCAGCAGCCCCACGACGCTATGGGGCCGAGAGACCCAGTACTTC. Its translation is CASSPTTLWGRETQYF.

By sample fraction, this clonotype is medium-sized. The rearrangement joins TRBV18 to TRBJ2-1; 8 bases map to TRBD2. Germline assignment: CDR1 KGHSH and CDR2 LQKENI. This CDR3 comprises 14 residues. The junction had 4 bases not matched to a gene; V was cut back by 0 bases and J by 9 bases. CDR3 in amino acids: CASSPPSGVGEQFF. CDR3 bases: TGTGCCAGCTCACCACCTAGCGGGGTGGGTGAGCAGTTCTTC.

The chain has TRBV15 and TRBJ1-5; D gene unclear. The germline gives CDR1 LNHNV, CDR2 YYDKDF (reference sequence). The CDR3 covers 12 residues. Trimming shortened V by 2 bases and J by 5 bases, and 4 bases separated the two germline ends. The CDR3, as DNA: TGTGCCACCAGCAGACCAGATCAGCCCCAGCATTTT. Protein product: CATSRPDQPQHF. The full variable domain, rest sourced from reference TRBV15 and TRBJ1-5, is DAMVIQNPRYQVTQFGKPVTLSCSQTLNHNVMYWYQQKSSQAPKLLFHYYDKDFNNEADTPDNFQSRRPNTSFCFLDIRSPGLGDTAMYLCATSRPDQPQHFGDGTRLSIL.

With respect to this clonotype: A clone one base away is much larger, so this may be a read error. The rearrangement joins TRBV14 to TRBJ1-6, with D unclear. Trimming took 4 bases from V and 7 from J, leaving 14 bases between them. The CDR3 contains 15 residues. CDR1 SGHDN and CDR2 FVKESK come from the germline V gene. CDR3 sequence reads: CASSPGMDENSPLHF. The DNA for the CDR3 is TGTGCCAGCAGCCCCGGGATGGACGAAAATTCACCCCTCCACTTT.

This clonotype was recorded a few times. The V and J genes are TRBV12-3 or TRBV12-4 and TRBJ1-1; D gene unclear. V was shortened by 1 base and J by 11 bases, with 17 bases between the two germline ends. This CDR3 contains 14 residues. The CDR3, as DNA: TGTGCCAGCAGTTTAGGTGGAGCCCTCGAACGGGCTTTCTTT. This translates into CASSLGGALERAFF.

This clonotype counts as medium-sized. This CDR3 is CASSFSSNQPQHF. The CDR3 DNA reads TGTGCCAGCAGTTTTAGCAGTAATCAGCCCCAGCATTTT. The rearrangement links TRBV6-5 to TRBJ1-5; no clear D gene. Looked up from germline, CDR1 is MNHEY and CDR2 is SVGAGI. V was shortened by 4 bases and J by 4 bases, with 8 bases between the two germline ends. CDR3 length equals 13 residues.

This clonotype was seen a few times. This CDR3 reads CASSRQLNSPLHF. The CDR3 DNA follows: TGTGCCAGCAGCCGACAGCTTAATTCACCCCTCCACTTT. The chain is built from TRBV14 and TRBJ1-6, with a tentative D call TRBD1 (5 bases). Trimming removed 4 bases at V and 6 bases at J, with 7 bases between. Germline CDR1 reads SGHDN; CDR2 reads FVKESK. CDR3 length: 13 residues.

By share, this clonotype ranks as medium-sized (0.01 to 0.1%). The V gene is TRBV28, the J gene TRBJ1-6; TRBD1 matches 7 bases. Unmatched junction bases numbered 2, after V lost 1 base and J lost 5 bases. The CDR3 totals 15 residues. Germline V CDR1 and CDR2: MDHEN, SYDVKM. The CDR3 loop reads CASSLSQGDNSPLHF. Written as DNA, the CDR3 is TGTGCCAGCAGTTTATCCCAGGGGGATAATTCACCCCTCCACTTT. The full variable domain, its missing parts supplied by reference TRBV28 and TRBJ1-6, is DVKVTQSSRYLVKRTGEKVFLECVQDMDHENMFWYRQDPGLGLRLIYFSYDVKMKEKGDIPEGYSVSREKKERFSLILESASTNQTSMYLCASSLSQGDNSPLHFGNGTRLTVT.

Comments on this clonotype: A much bigger clone sits one base away, suggesting this may be a read error. This chain connects TRBV6-5 to TRBJ2-3, with TRBD1 as a possible D gene (5 bases). CDR1 and CDR2 from the germline V gene are MNHEY and SVGAGI. CDR3 length equals 11 residues. CDR3 DNA sequence: TGTGCCACCATACAGACAGATACGCATTATTTT. This gives the protein CATIQTDTHYF.

CDR3 nucleotides: TGTGCCAGCAGCGCGATACTAGCGGGGAGCACAGATACGCAGTATTTT. Residues: CASSAILAGSTDTQYF. The rearrangement uses TRBV7-9 and TRBJ2-3; 10 positions match TRBD2. J was trimmed by 0 bases and V by 5 bases; bases with no gene match: 5. CDR3 length: 16 residues. Germline assignment: CDR1 SEHNR and CDR2 FQNEAQ (reference sequence).

By sample fraction, this clonotype is medium-sized. This chain connects TRBV18 to TRBJ2-1, with TRBD2 identical over 9 bases. The CDR3 runs to 13 residues. Germline-derived CDR1 and CDR2 are KGHSH and LQKENI. With 3 bases clipped from V and 6 bases from J, the junction kept 0 bases outside the gene matches. The CDR3 spells CASSPSGSNEQFF. As DNA, the CDR3 is TGTGCCAGCTCACCTAGCGGGAGCAATGAGCAGTTCTTC.

This clonotype is medium-sized in the sample. The V call is TRBV27, the J call TRBJ2-7; TRBD1 or TRBD2 may be the D gene (7 bases each). Trimming removed 0 bases from V and 7 bases from J, with 19 bases in between. The CDR3 has 16 residues. From germline, CDR1 is MNHEY and CDR2 SMNVEV (reference sequence). The CDR3 bases are TGTGCCAGCAGTTTATCCGGGGGGACAGTTACGGGTGAGCAGTACTTC. As protein: CASSLSGGTVTGEQYF.